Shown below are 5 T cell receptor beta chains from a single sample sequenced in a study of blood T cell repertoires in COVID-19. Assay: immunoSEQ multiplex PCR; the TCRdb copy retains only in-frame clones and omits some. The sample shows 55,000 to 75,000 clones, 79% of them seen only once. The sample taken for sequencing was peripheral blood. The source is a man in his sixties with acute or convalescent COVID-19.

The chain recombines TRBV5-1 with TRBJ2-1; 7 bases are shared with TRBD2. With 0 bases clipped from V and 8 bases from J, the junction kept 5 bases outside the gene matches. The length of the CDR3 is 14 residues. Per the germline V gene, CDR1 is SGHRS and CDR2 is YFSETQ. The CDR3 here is CASSLVSGIDEQFF. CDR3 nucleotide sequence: TGCGCCAGCAGCTTGGTGAGCGGGATTGATGAGCAGTTCTTC.

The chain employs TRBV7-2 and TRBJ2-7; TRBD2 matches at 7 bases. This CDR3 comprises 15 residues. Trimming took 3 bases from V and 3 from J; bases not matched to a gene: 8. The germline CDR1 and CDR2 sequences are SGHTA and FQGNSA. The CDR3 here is CASSLGFGGSYEQYF. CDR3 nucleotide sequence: TGTGCCAGCAGCTTGGGGTTTGGCGGGAGCTACGAGCAGTACTTC.

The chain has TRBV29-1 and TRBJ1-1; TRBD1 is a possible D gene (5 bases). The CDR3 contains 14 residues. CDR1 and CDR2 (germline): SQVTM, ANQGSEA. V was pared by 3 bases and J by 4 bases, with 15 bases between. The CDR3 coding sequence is TGCAGCGTTGAGGGCCACGGGGGGGGCACTGAAGCTTTCTTT. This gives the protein CSVEGHGGGTEAFF.

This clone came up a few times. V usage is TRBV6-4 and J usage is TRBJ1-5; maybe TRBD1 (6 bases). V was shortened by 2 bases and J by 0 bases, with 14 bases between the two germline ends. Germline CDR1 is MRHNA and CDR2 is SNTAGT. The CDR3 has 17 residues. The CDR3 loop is CASSDPRQATSNQPQHF. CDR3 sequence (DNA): TGTGCCAGCAGTGACCCACGACAGGCAACTAGCAATCAGCCCCAGCATTTT.

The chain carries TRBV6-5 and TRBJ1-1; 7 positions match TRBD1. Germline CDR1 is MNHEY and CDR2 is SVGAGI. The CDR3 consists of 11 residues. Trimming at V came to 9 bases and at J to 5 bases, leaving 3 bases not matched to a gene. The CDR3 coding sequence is TGTGCCAGTCCGACAGGGACTGAAGCTTTCTTT. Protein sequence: CASPTGTEAFF.